The T cell receptor beta chain described here comes from a study of cytomegalovirus exposure and HLA in healthy donors. The wider study: Ancestry clustering placed more than 80% of under 450 genotyped donors in the Caucasian-associated cluster.

Concerning this clone: Its specificity is unknown.

Broader study findings: Across donors, most TCRs were seen rarely, yet some public ones were widespread. Several of the most significant clusters were apparently associated with common viral pathogens in a later analysis.

Trimming shortened V by 4 bases and J by 0 bases, and 10 bases separated the two germline ends. CDR3 length equals 15 residues. Germline lookup yields CDR1 SGHVS and CDR2 FQNEAQ. Both 60 Vbeta primers and 13 Jbeta primers went into the PCR. Original analysis: A later analysis tallied roughly 77 million unique TCR beta chains, about 12 million of them shared. Profiling relied on immunoSEQ multiplex PCR, and the TCRdb table lists in-frame clones only, not all of them. V, J and clone size derive from that table, while D and trimming were established from the DNA sequence. This sample has about 180,000 clones; roughly 82% occur once, and the top ten carry approximately 0.51%.

Input material: PBMCs. The V call is TRBV7-8, the J call TRBJ2-1; weak D call: TRBD2 (5 bases). The clonotype originates from a woman between 45 and 60 years old in good health and CMV-seronegative. CDR3 loop: CASSSGVRSYNEQFF. CDR3 bases: TGTGCCAGCAGCTCCGGGGTCCGCTCCTACAATGAGCAGTTCTTC.